The 25 T cell receptor beta chains below were found in one sample sequenced in a study of identical twins. TCRdb analysed the 5' RACE reads with MiXCR anew, one entry per CDR3 protein. The table has approximately 530,000 distinct CDR3 sequences, 20% to 25% seen once. The same data also contributed to another study, on yellow fever vaccine responses in identical twins.

What was sequenced was CD4+ T cells sorted from blood. The receptors stem from a woman between 18 and 29 years old in good health.

This clonotype was detected a few times. The chain is built from TRBV20-1 and TRBJ2-7; D unclear. V was clipped by 1 base and J by 4 bases, with 11 bases between them. CDR1 and CDR2 (germline): DFQATT, SNEGSKA (reference sequence). The CDR3 covers 13 residues. CDR3 sequence: CSARGLDLYEQYF. The CDR3 DNA sequence: TGCAGTGCTAGAGGGCTAGACCTTTACGAGCAGTACTTC.

The rearrangement uses TRBV5-1 and TRBJ2-7; D possibly corresponds to TRBD1 (6 bases). This CDR3 is 14 amino acids long. Germline values: CDR1 SGHRS, CDR2 YFSETQ. Trimming stripped 4 bases from V and 0 bases from J, with 11 bases between. CDR3 residues: CASSPGQSSYEQYV. As DNA, the CDR3 is TGCGCCAGCAGCCCAGGACAGAGCTCCTACGAGCAGTACGTC.

This chain links TRBV12-3 or TRBV12-4 with TRBJ2-5; possibly TRBD2 for D (5 bases). V was shortened by 7 bases and J by 5 bases, with 14 bases between the two germline ends. This CDR3 has 13 amino acids. CDR3 nucleotides: TGTGCCAGCAACGAAGCGGTTGGGGAGACCCAGTACTTC. Translated: CASNEAVGETQYF.

The genes are TRBV10-2 and TRBJ2-3; 10 bases are a match to TRBD2. Trimming took 4 bases from V and 6 from J; bases not matched to a gene: 13. CDR3 size: 17 residues. From germline, CDR1 is WSHSY and CDR2 SAAADI. The CDR3 sequence is CASSGHLAGARGDTQYF. DNA for the CDR3: TGCGCCAGCAGTGGGCACCTAGCGGGGGCCAGAGGGGATACGCAGTATTTT.

V gene TRBV2 combines with J gene TRBJ2-5; 8 nucleotides align to TRBD2. Germline V gene data show CDR1 as SNHLY and CDR2 as FYNNEI. This CDR3 has 14 amino acids. The J segment lost 5 bases and the V segment lost 6 bases, leaving 8 bases of the junction unmatched. In nucleotides, the CDR3 is TGTGCCAGCAGACCTAGCGGGCCCGGGGAGACCCAGTACTTC. It translates to CASRPSGPGETQYF.

There are many counts of this clonotype. The V gene is TRBV12-3 or TRBV12-4, the J gene TRBJ2-2; TRBD2 might be the D (6 bases). This CDR3 has 15 residues. The V end lost 7 bases, the J end lost 4 bases, and 16 bases lay between the germline ends. This CDR3 is CASIATGAVTGELFF. The CDR3 DNA is TGTGCCAGCATTGCAACGGGAGCGGTCACCGGGGAGCTGTTTTTT.

This chain links TRBV10-3 with TRBJ2-1; no clear D gene. CDR3 length: 11 amino acids. Germline lookup yields CDR1 ENHRY and CDR2 SYGVKD. CDR3 nucleotides: TGTGCGAACGGAGAATGGGAAGAGCAGTTCTTC. Amino acids: CANGEWEEQFF.

This clonotype came up once. This chain joins TRBV12-3 or TRBV12-4 and TRBJ1-1; perhaps TRBD1 as D (5 bases). The CDR3 is 14 amino acids. Trimming cost V 1 base and J 10 bases, with 16 bases left between them. The CDR3 region has the DNA TGTGCCAGCAGTTTAGTCTTGGGGCAGGGTATAGCTTTCTTT. This translates into CASSLVLGQGIAFF.

This clonotype was observed a few times. V and J are TRBV6-5 and TRBJ2-4; the match to TRBD2 covers 9 bases. V lost 4 bases to trimming and J lost 6 bases; unmatched junction nucleotides: 10. Germline values: CDR1 MNHEY, CDR2 SVGAGI. The CDR3 length is 16 residues. CDR3 sequence reads: CASSSLGTSPLNIQYF. CDR3 DNA: TGTGCCAGCAGTTCCCTTGGGACTAGCCCCTTAAACATTCAGTACTTC.

The gene calls are TRBV5-1 and TRBJ2-7, with D perhaps matching TRBD1 or TRBD2 (5 bases each). Germline V gene data show CDR1 as SGHRS and CDR2 as YFSETQ. V lost 6 bases, J lost 7 bases, and 20 bases lay in between. The CDR3 loop spans 14 amino acids. CDR3 residues: CASNTGTSVGEQYF. CDR3 sequence (DNA): TGCGCCAGCAACACCGGGACGTCGGTTGGGGAGCAGTACTTC.

CDR3 region: CASSREGDRANYGYTF. CDR3 bases: TGCGCCAGCAGCCGAGAGGGGGACCGCGCTAACTATGGCTACACCTTC. The rearrangement links TRBV5-1 to TRBJ1-2; D is possibly TRBD1 (6 bases). This CDR3 has 16 residues. Trimming removed 4 bases from V and 0 bases from J, with 16 bases in between. Germline V lookup: CDR1 SGHRS, CDR2 YFSETQ.

On this clonotype: At one end the junction does not follow the germline gene, possibly because of a read error. The rearrangement uses TRBV12-3 or TRBV12-4 and TRBJ2-5; D is undetermined. This CDR3 has 13 amino acids. The CDR3 nucleotides read TGTGCCAGCAGTTTTTGGATCCAAGAGACCCAGAACTTC. Translating it yields CASSFWIQETQNF.

This clonotype occurred a few times. The chain carries TRBV11-2 and TRBJ2-5, with TRBD1 as a possible D gene (6 bases). CDR3 length: 14 residues. Germline CDR1 and CDR2: SGHAT and FQNNGV. V lost 4 bases to trimming and J lost 2 bases, with 11 bases between them. The CDR3 region is CASSSLQGQETQYF. In DNA, the CDR3 is TGTGCCAGCAGCTCCCTACAGGGACAAGAGACCCAGTACTTC.

This rearrangement joins TRBV5-1 to TRBJ2-7; TRBD2 aligns across 12 bases. V lost 1 base, J lost 4 bases, and 3 bases stayed unmatched. Germline CDR1 is SGHRS and CDR2 is YFSETQ. There are 15 residues in the CDR3. CDR3 loop: CASSLTSGRQYEQYF. The DNA for the CDR3 is TGCGCCAGCAGCTTGACTAGCGGGAGGCAGTACGAGCAGTACTTC.

This clonotype was detected a few times. This chain joins TRBV3-1 and TRBJ2-1, with D perhaps TRBD1 (5 bases). The V end lost 4 bases, the J end lost 0 bases, and 7 bases lay between the germline ends. The germline V gene has CDR1 LGHDT and CDR2 YNNKEL (reference sequence). The CDR3 runs to 14 residues. CDR3 loop: CASSRQNSYNEQFF. The CDR3 DNA reads TGTGCCAGCAGCCGACAGAACTCCTACAATGAGCAGTTCTTC.

The chain joins TRBV7-9 to TRBJ2-1; possible D gene TRBD1, 5 bases. This CDR3 contains 12 residues. CDR1 is SEHNR, CDR2 FQNEAQ, per germline (reference sequence). Trimming pared 5 bases from V and 8 bases from J, leaving 10 bases between. As DNA, the CDR3 is TGTGCCAGCAGCCCCAGGGTTCATGAGCAGTTCTTC. The encoded protein is CASSPRVHEQFF. Full variable domain (outside the CDR3, taken from reference TRBV7-9 and TRBJ2-1): DTGVSQNPRHKITKRGQNVTFRCDPISEHNRLYWYRQTLGQGPEFLTYFQNEAQLEKSRLLSDRFSAERPKGSFSTLEIQRTEQGDSAMYLCASSPRVHEQFFGPGTRLTVL.

This clonotype was seen repeatedly, ten times or more. V gene TRBV5-1 combines with J gene TRBJ1-1, with TRBD1 matching over 8 bases. Germline trimming cut 3 bases from V and 7 bases from J; bases unmatched to any gene: 8. CDR1 SGHRS and CDR2 YFSETQ come from the germline V gene. There are 14 residues in the CDR3. CDR3 in DNA: TGCGCCAGCAGCTGGCGAGGACAGGGTAATGAAGCTTTCTTT. It is translated as CASSWRGQGNEAFF.

The rearrangement joins TRBV24-1 to TRBJ2-3; 8 nucleotides line up with TRBD1. Looked up from germline, CDR1 is KGHDR and CDR2 is SFDVKD. With 9 bases clipped from V and 3 bases from J, the junction kept 13 bases outside the gene matches. The CDR3 has 16 amino acids. In DNA form, the CDR3 reads TGTGCCACCGGGGAGACAGGGGCCGAACAAACAGATACGCAGTATTTT. This sequence encodes CATGETGAEQTDTQYF.

This clonotype was detected a few times. The J gene is TRBJ2-7, the V gene TRBV7-9, with D perhaps matching TRBD1 (5 bases). CDR1 is SEHNR and CDR2 is FQNEAQ in the germline V gene (reference sequence). Trimming stripped 1 base from V and 8 bases from J, with 12 bases between. CDR3 length: 13 residues. DNA for the CDR3: TGTGCCAGCAGCTTAGGGGGCGCCCTACAGCAGTACGTC. Its translation: CASSLGGALQQYV.

The chain is built from TRBV27 and TRBJ2-4; the D gene is possibly TRBD2 (6 bases). The CDR3 contains 13 residues. Trimming stripped 2 bases from V and 7 bases from J, with 9 bases between. CDR1 is MNHEY and CDR2 is SMNVEV in the germline V gene (reference sequence). In DNA, the CDR3 is TGTGCCAGCAGTTTAAACGGAGGGAACATTCAGTACTTC. It yields the protein CASSLNGGNIQYF.

V usage is TRBV7-2 and J usage is TRBJ2-1; 11 bases are a match to TRBD2. CDR1 is SGHTA and CDR2 is FQGNSA in the germline V gene. V lost 2 bases to trimming and J lost 3 bases; unmatched junction nucleotides: 3. This CDR3 has 16 amino acids. The CDR3 DNA sequence: TGTGCCAGCAGCTTATCGGGACTAGCGGTCTACAATGAGCAGTTCTTC. Its protein is CASSLSGLAVYNEQFF.

This clonotype was found many times. The V and J genes are TRBV5-1 and TRBJ1-2, with D tentatively TRBD1 (5 bases). The ends were cut back, 4 bases at V and 2 bases at J, with 12 bases in the middle. Germline CDR1 is SGHRS and CDR2 is YFSETQ. The CDR3 spans 14 residues. The CDR3 sequence is CASSGQGMNYGYTF. The CDR3 nucleotides read TGCGCCAGCAGCGGGCAGGGAATGAACTATGGCTACACCTTC.

The CDR3 protein is CSALAVIGSGANVLTF. The CDR3 bases are TGCAGTGCTTTGGCGGTAATCGGCTCTGGGGCCAACGTCCTGACTTTC. This chain connects TRBV20-1 to TRBJ2-6; D gene ambiguous. CDR1 and CDR2 from the germline V gene are DFQATT and SNEGSKA (reference sequence). Trimming stripped 5 bases from V and 0 bases from J, with 14 bases between. The length of the CDR3 is 16 residues.

This clonotype has a handful of counts. V usage is TRBV9 and J usage is TRBJ2-1; possible D gene TRBD2, 5 bases. CDR3 length: 19 residues. Germline V gene lookup returns CDR1 SGDLS and CDR2 YYNGEE. V shed 4 bases and J shed 1 base, with 24 bases lying between them. In nucleotides, the CDR3 is TGTGCCAGCAGCCCTCAAACCGGGGTAGCTGGCAGATCCTACAATGAGCAGTTCTTC. It specifies CASSPQTGVAGRSYNEQFF.

The chain couples TRBV4-1 to TRBJ2-1; 7 bases match TRBD1. In germline, CDR1 is MGHRA, CDR2 YSYEKL. This CDR3 has 16 amino acids. J gave up 6 bases and V 0 bases, and 8 bases lay outside the gene matches. The CDR3 DNA reads TGCGCCAGCAGCCAAGATGGTCCCCGACAGGGCAATGAGCAGTTCTTC. Protein product: CASSQDGPRQGNEQFF.